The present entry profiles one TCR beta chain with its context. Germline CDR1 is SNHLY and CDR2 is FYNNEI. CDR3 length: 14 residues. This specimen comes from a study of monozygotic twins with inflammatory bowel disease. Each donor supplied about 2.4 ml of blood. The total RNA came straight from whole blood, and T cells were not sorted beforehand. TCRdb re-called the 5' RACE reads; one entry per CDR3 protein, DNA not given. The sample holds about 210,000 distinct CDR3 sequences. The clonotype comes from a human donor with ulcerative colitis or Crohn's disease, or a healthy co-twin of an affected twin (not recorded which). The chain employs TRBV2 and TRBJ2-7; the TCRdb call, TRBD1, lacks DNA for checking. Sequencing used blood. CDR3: CASGRTGARYEQYF.